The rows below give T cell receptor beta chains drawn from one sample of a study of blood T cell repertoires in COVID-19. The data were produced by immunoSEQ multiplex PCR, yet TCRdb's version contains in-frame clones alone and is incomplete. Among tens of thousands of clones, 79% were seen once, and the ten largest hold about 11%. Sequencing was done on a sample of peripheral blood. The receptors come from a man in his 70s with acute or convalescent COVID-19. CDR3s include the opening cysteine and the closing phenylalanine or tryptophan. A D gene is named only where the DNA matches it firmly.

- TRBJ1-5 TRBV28 CASTDLGGVGNQPQHF
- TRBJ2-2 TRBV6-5 CASSPGGVTGELFF
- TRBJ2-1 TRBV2 CASSERWGGRNEQFF
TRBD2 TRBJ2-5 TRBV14 CASSQGLLAGNQETQYF
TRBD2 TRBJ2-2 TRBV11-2 CASSLSGGAGTGELFF
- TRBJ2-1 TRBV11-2 CASRAVHYNEQFF
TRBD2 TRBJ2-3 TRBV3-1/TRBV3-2 CASSPWIAGGSSTDTQYF
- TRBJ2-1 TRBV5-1 CASSGFRAVNNEQFF
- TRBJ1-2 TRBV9 CASSVGGLGYGYTF
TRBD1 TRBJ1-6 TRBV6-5 CASNPQGANSPLHF
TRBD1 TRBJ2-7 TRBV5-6 CASCFVEDRAHEQYF
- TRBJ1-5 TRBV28 CASSVRQGPGNQPQHF
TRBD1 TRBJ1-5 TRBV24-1 CATSVRGEGQPQHF
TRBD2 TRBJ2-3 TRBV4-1 CASSQDRLAVGDTQYF
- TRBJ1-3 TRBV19 CASSIGAGPGNTIYF
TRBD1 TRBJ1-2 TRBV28 CASVGTGGNNYGYTF
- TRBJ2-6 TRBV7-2 CASSLVSSGANVLTF
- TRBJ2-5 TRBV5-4 CASSLGTPEYQETQYF
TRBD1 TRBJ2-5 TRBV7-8 CASSLVGQGETQYF
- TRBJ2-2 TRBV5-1 CASSLETANTGELFF
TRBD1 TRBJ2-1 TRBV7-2 CASSLNPTGGYNEQFF
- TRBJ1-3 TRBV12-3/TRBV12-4 CASIPGWGNTIYF
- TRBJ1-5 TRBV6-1 CASSEQGYSNQPQHF
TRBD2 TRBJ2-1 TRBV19 CASSKRGPYNEQFF
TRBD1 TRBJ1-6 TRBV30 CAWSASQGANYNSPLHF
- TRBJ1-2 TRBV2 CASREGLLYGYTF
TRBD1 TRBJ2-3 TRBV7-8 CASSLDLDRASTDTQYF
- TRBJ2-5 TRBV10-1 CASSESAGQETQYF
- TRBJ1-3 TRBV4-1 CASSQIVEIGNTIYF
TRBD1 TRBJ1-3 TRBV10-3 CAIGGQPSGNTIYF
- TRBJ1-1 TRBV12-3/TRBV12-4 CASSADMNTEAFF
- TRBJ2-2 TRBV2 CASSEARTGELFF
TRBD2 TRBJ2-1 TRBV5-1 CASSLGALAGRYYNEQFF
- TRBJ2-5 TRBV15 CATSRARVDTQYF
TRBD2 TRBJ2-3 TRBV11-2 CASSLDRGLAYTQYF